This T cell receptor beta chain was recorded in a study of cytomegalovirus exposure and HLA in healthy donors. The study, taken as a whole, reports: Later analysis identified several of the most significant clusters that appeared linked to common viral pathogens. Associated with cytomegalovirus, according to the listing, were 150 to 200 TCR beta chains. The authors considered a cluster of highly shared sequence variants likely to be a sequencing artifact.

The PCR ran on 60 Vbeta and 13 Jbeta primers. Assay: immunoSEQ multiplex PCR; the TCRdb copy retains only in-frame clones and omits some. The top ten clones hold approximately 4% of a sample with some 160,000 clones, 70% to 90% of them seen once. The CDR3 extends over 15 amino acids. Looked up from germline, CDR1 is SGHTA and CDR2 is FQGNSA. Deletions cut 3 bases from V and 3 bases from J, with 13 bases between. Details on this clone: Its antigen is unknown. Other DNA sequences within the sample encode an identical CDR3.

The receptor comes from a woman aged 40 to 50 in good health and CMV-seropositive. V and J are TRBV7-2 and TRBJ2-3, with D possibly matching TRBD2 (6 bases). Sample: PBMCs. The chain's CDR3 is CASSLGLAGTDTQYF. The CDR3 DNA reads TGTGCCAGCAGCTTGGGACTTGCAGGGACAGATACGCAGTATTTT.